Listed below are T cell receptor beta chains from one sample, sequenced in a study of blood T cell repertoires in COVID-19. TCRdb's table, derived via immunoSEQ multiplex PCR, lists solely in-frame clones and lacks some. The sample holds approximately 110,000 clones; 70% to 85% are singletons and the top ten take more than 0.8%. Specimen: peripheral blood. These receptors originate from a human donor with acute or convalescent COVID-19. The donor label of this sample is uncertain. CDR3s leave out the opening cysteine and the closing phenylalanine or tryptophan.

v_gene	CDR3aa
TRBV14	ASSDQMNTEAF
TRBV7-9	ASSLTAGSPLH
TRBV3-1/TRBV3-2	ASSQEGTGGGYT
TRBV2	ASRGLSGGELF
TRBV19	ASTRTGVTGELF
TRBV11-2	ASSLSSGQVYEQY
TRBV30	AWSGGRTDTQY
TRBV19	ASSDPRGYMNTEAF
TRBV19	ASSPLEWLYGYT
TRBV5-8	ASSLEGQGSVYGYT
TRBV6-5	AGSPRTDQETQY
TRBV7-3	ASSLNTGGNTEAF
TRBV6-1	ASSEGDFYNEQF
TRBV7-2	ASSRQDRGNTEAF
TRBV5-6	ASSLWLANTGELF
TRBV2	ASRRGNEQF
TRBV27	ASRMLAAEETQY
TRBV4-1	ASSQDGTGRETQY
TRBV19	ASSKTGGIAEAF
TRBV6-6	ASAGAGGTDTQY
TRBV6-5	ASGGLAAYEQY
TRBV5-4	ATKQTGNTEAF
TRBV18	ASSQGQGETQY
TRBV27	ASSLFWGETQY
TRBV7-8	ASSPGGERETQY
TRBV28	ASSPPPGTRNGYT
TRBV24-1	ATSVGTNSNQPQH
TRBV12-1	ASSLGGPPADTQY
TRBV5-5	ASSPRGVDRAYGYT
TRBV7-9	ASSFPGGGQDTEAF
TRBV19	ASSQGRQETQY
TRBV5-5	ASSLSGQPQH
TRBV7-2	ASSSHGGLAGGYNEQF
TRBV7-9	ASSSGTGLGEKLF
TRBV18	ASSWAGQGYT
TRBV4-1	ASRGLSGGPYTGELF
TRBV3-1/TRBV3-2	ASSQAGDTQY
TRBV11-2	ASSFSGGEDTQY
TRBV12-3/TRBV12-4	ASNANNQPQH
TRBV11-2	ASSSLLDRETQY
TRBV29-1	SVDRGDEAF
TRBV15	ATSRGSGGASDTQY
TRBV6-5	ASTVPSTDTQY
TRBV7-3	ASSLSGGLAETQY
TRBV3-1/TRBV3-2	ASSQGAPYTQY
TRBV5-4	ASSPSGGPSYNEQF
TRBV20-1	SASRIAREQF
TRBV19	ASSNQGFEQY
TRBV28	ASSTGQGYQPQH
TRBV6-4	ASRAGTGGVAF
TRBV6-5	AIQGSGNSPLH
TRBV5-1	ASSLAFVESGANVLT
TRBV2	ASSKGEGTEAF